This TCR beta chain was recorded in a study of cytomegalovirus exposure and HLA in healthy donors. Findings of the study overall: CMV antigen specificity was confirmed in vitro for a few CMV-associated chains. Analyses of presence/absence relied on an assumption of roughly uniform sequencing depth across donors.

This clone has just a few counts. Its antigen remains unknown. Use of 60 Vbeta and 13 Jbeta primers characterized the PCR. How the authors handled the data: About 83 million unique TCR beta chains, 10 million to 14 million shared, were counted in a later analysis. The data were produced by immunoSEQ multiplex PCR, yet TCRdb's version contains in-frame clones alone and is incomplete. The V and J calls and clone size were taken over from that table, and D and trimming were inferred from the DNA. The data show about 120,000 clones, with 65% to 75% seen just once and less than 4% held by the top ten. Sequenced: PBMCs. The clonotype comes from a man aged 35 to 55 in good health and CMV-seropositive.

This CDR3 reads CASSLGQSEKLFF. CDR3 nucleotide sequence: TGTGCCAGTAGTCTTGGACAGAGTGAAAAACTGTTTTTT. The chain carries TRBV19 and TRBJ1-4, with D possibly TRBD1 on 6 matching bases. From germline, CDR1 is LNHDA and CDR2 SQIVND (reference sequence). V lost 5 bases and J lost 7, with 11 bases in between. The CDR3 sequence is 13 residues long.